This T cell receptor (beta chain) was identified in a study of T cell responses to AZD1222 COVID-19 vaccine. General study results and limits: Elevations in Spike-specific TCR breadth and depth followed administration of two AZD1222 doses.

To note about this clone: As yet, its antigen is unknown.

Deletions cut 0 bases from V and 4 bases from J, with 10 bases between. Germline assignment: CDR1 LGHNA and CDR2 YSLEER. The CDR3 is 14 residues long. The method was immunoSEQ multiplex PCR; TCRdb's version includes in-frame clones alone and lacks a portion of them. The data contain some 90,000 clones, more than 75% of them singletons. The input for sequencing was peripheral blood, taken on day 0 of MenACWY control vaccination. This chain uses TRBV4-3 with TRBJ2-7, with D possibly being TRBD2 (5 bases). The clonotype was recovered from an adult in good health. CDR3 protein: CASSQELGNYEQYF. In nucleotides, the CDR3 is TGCGCCAGCAGCCAAGAGCTCGGGAATTACGAGCAGTACTTC.